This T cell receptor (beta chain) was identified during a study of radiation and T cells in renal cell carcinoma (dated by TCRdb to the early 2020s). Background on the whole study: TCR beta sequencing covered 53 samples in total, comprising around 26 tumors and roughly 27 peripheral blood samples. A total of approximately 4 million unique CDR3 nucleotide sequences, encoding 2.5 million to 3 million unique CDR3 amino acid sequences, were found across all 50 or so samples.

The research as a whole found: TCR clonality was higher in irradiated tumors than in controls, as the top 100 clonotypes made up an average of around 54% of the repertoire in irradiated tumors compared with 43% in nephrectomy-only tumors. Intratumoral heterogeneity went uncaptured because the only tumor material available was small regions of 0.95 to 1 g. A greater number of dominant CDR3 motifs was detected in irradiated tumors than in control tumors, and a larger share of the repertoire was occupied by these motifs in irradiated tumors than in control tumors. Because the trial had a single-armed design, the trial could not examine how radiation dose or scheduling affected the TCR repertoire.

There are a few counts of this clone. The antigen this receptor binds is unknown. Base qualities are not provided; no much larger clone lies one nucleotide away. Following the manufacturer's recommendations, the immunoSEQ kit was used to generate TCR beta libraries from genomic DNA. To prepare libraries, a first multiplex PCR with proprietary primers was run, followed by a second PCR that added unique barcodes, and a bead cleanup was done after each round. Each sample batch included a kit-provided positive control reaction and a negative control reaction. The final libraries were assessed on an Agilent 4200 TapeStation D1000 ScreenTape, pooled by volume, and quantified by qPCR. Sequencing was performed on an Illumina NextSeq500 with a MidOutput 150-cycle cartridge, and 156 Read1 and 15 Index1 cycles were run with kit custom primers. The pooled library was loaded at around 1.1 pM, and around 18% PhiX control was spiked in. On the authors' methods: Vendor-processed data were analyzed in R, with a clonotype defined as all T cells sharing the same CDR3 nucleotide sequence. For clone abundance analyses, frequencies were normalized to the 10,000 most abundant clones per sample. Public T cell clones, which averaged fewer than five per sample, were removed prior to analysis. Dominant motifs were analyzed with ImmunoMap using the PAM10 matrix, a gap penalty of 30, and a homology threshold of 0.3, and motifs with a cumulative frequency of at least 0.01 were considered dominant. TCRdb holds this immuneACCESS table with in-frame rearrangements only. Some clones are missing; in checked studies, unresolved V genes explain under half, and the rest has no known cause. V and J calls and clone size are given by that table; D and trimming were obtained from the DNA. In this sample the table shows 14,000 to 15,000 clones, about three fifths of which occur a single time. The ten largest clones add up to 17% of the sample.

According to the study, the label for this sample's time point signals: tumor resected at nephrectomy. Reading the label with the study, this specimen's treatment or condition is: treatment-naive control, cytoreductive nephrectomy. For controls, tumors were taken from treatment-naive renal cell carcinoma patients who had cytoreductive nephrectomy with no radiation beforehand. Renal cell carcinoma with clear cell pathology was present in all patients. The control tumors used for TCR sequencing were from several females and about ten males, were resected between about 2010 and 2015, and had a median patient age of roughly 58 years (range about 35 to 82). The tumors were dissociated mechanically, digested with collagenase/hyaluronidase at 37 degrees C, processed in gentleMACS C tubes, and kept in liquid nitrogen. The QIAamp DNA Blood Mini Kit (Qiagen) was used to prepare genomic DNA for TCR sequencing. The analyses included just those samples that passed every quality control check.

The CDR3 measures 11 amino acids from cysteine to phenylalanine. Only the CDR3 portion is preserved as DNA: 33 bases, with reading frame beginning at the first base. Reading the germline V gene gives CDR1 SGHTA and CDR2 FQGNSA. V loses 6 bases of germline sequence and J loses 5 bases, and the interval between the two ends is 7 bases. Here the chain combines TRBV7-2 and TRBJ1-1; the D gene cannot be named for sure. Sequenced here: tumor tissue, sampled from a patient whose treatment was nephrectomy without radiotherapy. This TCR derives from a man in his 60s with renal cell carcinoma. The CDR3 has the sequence CASSVYTEAFF. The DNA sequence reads TGTGCCAGCAGTGTGTATACTGAAGCTTTCTTT.